This TCR beta chain comes out of a study of blood T cell repertoires in COVID-19. Study at large: Researchers got acute and convalescent COVID-19 samples from the United States, Italy and Spain.

Study processing details: Cell counts per sample came from amplifying reference gene primers. Assay used: immunoSEQ multiplex PCR; TCRdb lists only in-frame clones, some missing. V and J calls and clone size are as listed in that table; D and trimming were resolved from the DNA. Of hundreds of thousands of clones listed, under 90% are singletons. This clone has just one count. The CDR3 runs to 15 residues. V dropped 6 bases and J dropped 4; count of bases not matched to a gene: 9. Germline CDR1 is MNHEY and CDR2 is SVGAGI. The receptor's source is a woman aged 40 to 50 with active or convalescent COVID-19. The material sequenced was peripheral blood. The chain carries TRBV6-5 and TRBJ1-2, with 9 bases lining up with TRBD1. In nucleotides, the CDR3 is TGTGCCAGCAGACAGGCCGGGACAGGGCCCTATGGCTACACCTTC. This codes for CASRQAGTGPYGYTF.